This TCR beta chain was profiled in a study of preoperative IRX-2 immunotherapy in early breast cancer. V gave up 6 bases and J gave up 5 bases, with 13 bases separating them. CDR1 and CDR2 from the germline V gene are MNHGY and SAAAGT. The CDR3 is 13 amino acids. TCRdb's table, derived via immunoSEQ multiplex PCR, lists solely in-frame clones and lacks some. The sample yields approximately 28,000 clones, approximately 80% seen once. The treatment was: preoperative locoregional IRX-2 cytokine immunotherapy. Samples came from a phase Ib trial of preoperative locoregional IRX-2 cytokine immunotherapy. This TCR was recovered from a human donor with breast cancer. The chain links TRBV6-8 to TRBJ1-1; the D is unclear. This sample was taken from a patient treated with IRX-2 immunotherapy. The CDR3 coding sequence is TGTGCCAGCAGGAACCTCGTGGGGACTGAAGCTTTCTTT. It translates to CASRNLVGTEAFF.